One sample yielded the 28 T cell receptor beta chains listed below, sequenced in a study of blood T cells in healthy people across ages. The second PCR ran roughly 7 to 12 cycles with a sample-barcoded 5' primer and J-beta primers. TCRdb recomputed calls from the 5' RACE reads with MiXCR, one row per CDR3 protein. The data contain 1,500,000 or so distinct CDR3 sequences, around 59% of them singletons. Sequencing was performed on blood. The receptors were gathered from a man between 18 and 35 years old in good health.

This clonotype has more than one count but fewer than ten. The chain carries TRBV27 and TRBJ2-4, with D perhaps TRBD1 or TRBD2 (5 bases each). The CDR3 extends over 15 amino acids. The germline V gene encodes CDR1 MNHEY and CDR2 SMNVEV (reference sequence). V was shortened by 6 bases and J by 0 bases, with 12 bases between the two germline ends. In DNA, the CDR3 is TGTGCCAGCAGACCCGCAGGGACAGCCAAAAACATTCAGTACTTC. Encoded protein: CASRPAGTAKNIQYF.

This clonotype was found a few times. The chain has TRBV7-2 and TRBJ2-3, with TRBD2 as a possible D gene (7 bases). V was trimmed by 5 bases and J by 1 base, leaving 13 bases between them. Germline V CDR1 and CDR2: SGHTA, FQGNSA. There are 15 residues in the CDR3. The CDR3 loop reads CASSPGGRGTDTQYF. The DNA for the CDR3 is TGTGCCAGCAGCCCCGGGGGGCGGGGCACAGATACGCAGTATTTT.

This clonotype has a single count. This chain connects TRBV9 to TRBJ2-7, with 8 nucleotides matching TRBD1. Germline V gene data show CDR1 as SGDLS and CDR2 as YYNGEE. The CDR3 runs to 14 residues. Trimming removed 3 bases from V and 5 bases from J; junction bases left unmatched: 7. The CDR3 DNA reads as TGTGCCAGCAGCGAGGACAGGGTTCGGGACGAGCAGTACTTC. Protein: CASSEDRVRDEQYF.

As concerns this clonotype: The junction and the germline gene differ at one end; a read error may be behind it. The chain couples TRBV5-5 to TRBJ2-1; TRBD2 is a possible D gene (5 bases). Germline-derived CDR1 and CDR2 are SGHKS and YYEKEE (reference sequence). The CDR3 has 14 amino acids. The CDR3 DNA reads TGCGCCAGCAGCCCTCCGGCCCACCATGAGGGGCAGTTCTTC. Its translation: CASSPPAHHEGQFF.

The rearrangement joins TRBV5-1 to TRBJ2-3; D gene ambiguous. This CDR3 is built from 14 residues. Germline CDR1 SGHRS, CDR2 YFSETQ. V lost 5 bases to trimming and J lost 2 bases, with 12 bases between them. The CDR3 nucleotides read TGCGCCAGCAGATCCGAACCAAACACAGATACGCAGTATTTT. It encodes CASRSEPNTDTQYF.

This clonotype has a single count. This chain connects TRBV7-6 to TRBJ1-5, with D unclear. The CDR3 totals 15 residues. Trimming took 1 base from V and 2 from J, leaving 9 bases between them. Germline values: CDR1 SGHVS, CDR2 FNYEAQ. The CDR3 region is CASSLDTYGNQPQHF. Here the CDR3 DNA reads TGTGCCAGCAGCTTAGACACTTATGGCAATCAGCCCCAGCATTTT. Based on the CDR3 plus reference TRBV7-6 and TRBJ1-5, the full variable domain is GAGVSQSPRYKVTKRGQDVALRCDPISGHVSLYWYRQALGQGPEFLTYFNYEAQQDKSGLPNDRFSAERPEGSISTLTIQRTEQRDSAMYRCASSLDTYGNQPQHFGDGTRLSIL.

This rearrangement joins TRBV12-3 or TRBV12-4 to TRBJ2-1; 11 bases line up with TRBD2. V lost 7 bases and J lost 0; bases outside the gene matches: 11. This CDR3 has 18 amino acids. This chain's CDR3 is CASTSGTSGTSSYNEQFF. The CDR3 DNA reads TGTGCCAGCACCTCCGGGACTAGCGGTACCAGCTCCTACAATGAGCAGTTCTTC.

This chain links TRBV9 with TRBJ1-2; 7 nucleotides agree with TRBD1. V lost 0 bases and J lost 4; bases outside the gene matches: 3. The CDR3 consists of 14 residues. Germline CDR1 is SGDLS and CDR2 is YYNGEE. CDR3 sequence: CASSVARQGYGYTF. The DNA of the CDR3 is TGTGCCAGCAGCGTAGCGAGACAGGGCTATGGCTACACCTTC.

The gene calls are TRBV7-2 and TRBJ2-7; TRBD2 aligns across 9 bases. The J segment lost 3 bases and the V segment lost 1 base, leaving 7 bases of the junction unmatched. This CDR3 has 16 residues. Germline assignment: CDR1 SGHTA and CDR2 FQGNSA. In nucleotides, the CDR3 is TGTGCCAGCAGCTTAGAGATGGGGCGGGAGGGCTACGAGCAGTACTTC. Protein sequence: CASSLEMGREGYEQYF.

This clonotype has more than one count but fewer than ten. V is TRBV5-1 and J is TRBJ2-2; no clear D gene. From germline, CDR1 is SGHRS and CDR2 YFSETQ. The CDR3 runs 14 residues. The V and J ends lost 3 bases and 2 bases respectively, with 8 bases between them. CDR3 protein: CASSSDSNTGELFF. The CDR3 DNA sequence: TGCGCCAGCAGCTCCGATTCTAACACCGGGGAGCTGTTTTTT.

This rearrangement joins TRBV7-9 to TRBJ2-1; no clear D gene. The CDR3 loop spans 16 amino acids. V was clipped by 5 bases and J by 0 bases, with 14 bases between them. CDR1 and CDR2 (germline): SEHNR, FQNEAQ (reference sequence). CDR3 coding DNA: TGTGCCAGCAGCCCTGGGGTCGTAAGCTCCTACAATGAGCAGTTCTTC. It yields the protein CASSPGVVSSYNEQFF.

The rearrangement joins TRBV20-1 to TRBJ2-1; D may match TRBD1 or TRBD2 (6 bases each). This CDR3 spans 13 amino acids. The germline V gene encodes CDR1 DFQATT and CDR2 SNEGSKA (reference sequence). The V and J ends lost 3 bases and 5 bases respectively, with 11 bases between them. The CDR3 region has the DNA TGCAGTGCTAGTGGGGGGCTTCACAATGAGCAGTTCTTC. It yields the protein CSASGGLHNEQFF.

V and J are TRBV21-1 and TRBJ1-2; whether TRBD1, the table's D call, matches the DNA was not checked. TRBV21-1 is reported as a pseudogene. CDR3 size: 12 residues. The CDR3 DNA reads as TGTGCCATCGCCGGACAGCCGGGGGGCTACACCTTC. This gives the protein CAIAGQPGGYTF.

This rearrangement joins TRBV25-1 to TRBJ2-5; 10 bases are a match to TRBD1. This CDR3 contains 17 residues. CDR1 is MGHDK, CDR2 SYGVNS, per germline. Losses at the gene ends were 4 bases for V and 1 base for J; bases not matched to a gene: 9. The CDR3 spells CASSVRDRGRPQETQYF. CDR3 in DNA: TGTGCCAGCAGTGTCCGGGACAGGGGCCGCCCCCAAGAGACCCAGTACTTC.

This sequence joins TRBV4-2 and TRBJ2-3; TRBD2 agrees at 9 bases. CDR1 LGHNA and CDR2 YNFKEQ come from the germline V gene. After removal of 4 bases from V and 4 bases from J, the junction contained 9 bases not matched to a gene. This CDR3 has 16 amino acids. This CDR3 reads CASSRRAGGISDTQYF. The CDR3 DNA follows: TGTGCCAGCAGCCGGCGGGCGGGAGGGATCTCAGATACGCAGTATTTT.

This CDR3 is CASSLESLGLAQETQYF. In DNA, the CDR3 is TGTGCCAGCAGCTTAGAGTCGCTGGGACTAGCCCAAGAGACCCAGTACTTC. V and J are TRBV7-6 and TRBJ2-5; 9 bases line up with TRBD2. The CDR3 length is 17 residues. The V gene's germline CDR1 is SGHVS and CDR2 FNYEAQ. The trim removed 1 base at V and 1 base at J, leaving 7 bases unmatched.

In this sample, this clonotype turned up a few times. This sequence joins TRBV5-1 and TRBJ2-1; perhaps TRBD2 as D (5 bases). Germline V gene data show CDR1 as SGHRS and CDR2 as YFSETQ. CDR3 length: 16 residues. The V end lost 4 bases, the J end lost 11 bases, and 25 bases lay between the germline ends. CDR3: CASSLRRGSIQHQQFF. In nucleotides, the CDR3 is TGCGCCAGCAGCCTTCGTCGGGGTTCTATTCAACATCAGCAGTTCTTC.

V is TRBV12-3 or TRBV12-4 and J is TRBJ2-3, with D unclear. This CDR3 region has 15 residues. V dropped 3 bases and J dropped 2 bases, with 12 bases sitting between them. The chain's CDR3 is CASSFSPLYTDTQYF. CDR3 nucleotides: TGTGCCAGCAGTTTTTCCCCTCTCTACACAGATACGCAGTATTTT.

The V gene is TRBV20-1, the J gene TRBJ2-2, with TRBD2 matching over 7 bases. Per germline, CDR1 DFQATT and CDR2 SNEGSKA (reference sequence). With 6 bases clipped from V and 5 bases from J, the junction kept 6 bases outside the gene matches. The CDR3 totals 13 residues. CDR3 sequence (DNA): TGCAGTGCCTCCCCAGCGGGGACCGGGGAGCTGTTTTTT. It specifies CSASPAGTGELFF.

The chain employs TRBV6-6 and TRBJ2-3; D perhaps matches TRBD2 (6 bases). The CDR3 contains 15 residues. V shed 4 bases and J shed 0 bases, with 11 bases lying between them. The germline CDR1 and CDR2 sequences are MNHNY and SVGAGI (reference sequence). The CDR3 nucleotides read TGTGCCAGCAGTTTCCGGGACTCGAGCACAGATACGCAGTATTTT. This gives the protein CASSFRDSSTDTQYF.

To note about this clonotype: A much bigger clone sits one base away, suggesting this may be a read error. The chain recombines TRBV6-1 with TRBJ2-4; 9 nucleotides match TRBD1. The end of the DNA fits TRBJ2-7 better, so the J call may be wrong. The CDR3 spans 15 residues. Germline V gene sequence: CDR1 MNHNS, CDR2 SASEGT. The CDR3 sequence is CASSPAGTGPYEQYF. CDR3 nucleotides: TGTGCCAGCAGTCCCGCCGGGACAGGGCCCTACGAGCAGTACTTC.

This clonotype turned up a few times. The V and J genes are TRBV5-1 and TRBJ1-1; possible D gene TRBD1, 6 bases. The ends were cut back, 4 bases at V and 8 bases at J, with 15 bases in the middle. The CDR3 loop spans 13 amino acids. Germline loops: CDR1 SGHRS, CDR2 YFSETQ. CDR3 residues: CASSPDSSPEAFF. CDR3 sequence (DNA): TGCGCCAGCAGCCCGGACAGTTCCCCCGAAGCTTTCTTT.

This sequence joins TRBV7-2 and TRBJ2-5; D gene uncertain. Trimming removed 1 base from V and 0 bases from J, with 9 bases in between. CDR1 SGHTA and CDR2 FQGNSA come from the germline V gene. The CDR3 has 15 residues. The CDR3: CASSLGGWYQETQYF. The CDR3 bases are TGTGCCAGCAGCTTAGGAGGCTGGTACCAAGAGACCCAGTACTTC. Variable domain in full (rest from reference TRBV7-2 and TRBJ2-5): GAGVSQSPSNKVTEKGKDVELRCDPISGHTALYWYRQSLGQGLEFLIYFQGNSAPDKSGLPSDRFSAERTGGSVSTLTIQRTQQEDSAVYLCASSLGGWYQETQYFGPGTRLLVL.

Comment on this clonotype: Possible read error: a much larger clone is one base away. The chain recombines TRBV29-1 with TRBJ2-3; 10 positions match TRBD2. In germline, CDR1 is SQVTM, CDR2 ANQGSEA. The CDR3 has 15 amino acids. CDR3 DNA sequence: TGCAGCGTCGTCAAGAGCGGGGGGGCATCAGAGACGCAGTATTTT. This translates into CSVVKSGGASETQYF.

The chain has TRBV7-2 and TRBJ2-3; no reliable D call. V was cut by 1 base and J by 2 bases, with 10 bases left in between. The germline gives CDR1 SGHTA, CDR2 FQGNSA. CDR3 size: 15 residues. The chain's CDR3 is CASSLESYYTDTQYF. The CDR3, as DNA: TGTGCCAGCAGCTTAGAGTCCTATTACACAGATACGCAGTATTTT. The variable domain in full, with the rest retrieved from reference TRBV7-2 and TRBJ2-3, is GAGVSQSPSNKVTEKGKDVELRCDPISGHTALYWYRQSLGQGLEFLIYFQGNSAPDKSGLPSDRFSAERTGGSVSTLTIQRTQQEDSAVYLCASSLESYYTDTQYFGPGTRLTVL.

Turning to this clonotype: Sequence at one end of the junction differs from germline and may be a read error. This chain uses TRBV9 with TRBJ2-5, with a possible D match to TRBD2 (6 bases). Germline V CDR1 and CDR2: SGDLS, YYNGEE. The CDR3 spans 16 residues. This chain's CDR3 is CASSVGGTDYQETQYF. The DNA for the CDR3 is TGCGCCAGCAGCGTAGGCGGGACGGACTACCAAGAGACCCAGTACTTC.

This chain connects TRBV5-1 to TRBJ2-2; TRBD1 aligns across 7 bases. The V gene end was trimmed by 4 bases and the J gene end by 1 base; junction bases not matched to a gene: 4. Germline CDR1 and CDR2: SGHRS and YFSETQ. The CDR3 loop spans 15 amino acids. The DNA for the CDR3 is TGCGCCAGCAGCCGGACAGGCGTGAACACCGGGGAGCTGTTTTTT. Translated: CASSRTGVNTGELFF.

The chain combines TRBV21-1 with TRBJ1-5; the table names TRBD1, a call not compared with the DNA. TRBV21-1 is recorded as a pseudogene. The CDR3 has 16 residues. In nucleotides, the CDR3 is TGTGCCAGCAGCAAACGTCGCCAGGGGAGCAATCAGCCCCAGCATTTT. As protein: CASSKRRQGSNQPQHF.